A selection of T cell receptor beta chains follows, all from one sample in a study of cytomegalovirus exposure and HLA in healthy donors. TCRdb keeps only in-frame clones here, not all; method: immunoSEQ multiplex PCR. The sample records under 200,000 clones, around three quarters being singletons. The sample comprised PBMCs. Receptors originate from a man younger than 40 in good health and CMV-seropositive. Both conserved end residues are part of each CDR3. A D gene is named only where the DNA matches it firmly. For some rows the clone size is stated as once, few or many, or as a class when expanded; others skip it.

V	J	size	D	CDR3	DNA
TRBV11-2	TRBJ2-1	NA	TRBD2	CASRPSGGVSNEQFF	TGTGCCAGCAGACCTAGCGGGGGGGTAAGCAATGAGCAGTTCTTC
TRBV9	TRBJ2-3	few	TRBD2	CASSVGSGGADTQYF	TGTGCCAGCAGCGTAGGTAGCGGGGGGGCCGATACGCAGTATTTT
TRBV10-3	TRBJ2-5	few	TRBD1	CAISEEGRGLETQYF	TGTGCCATCAGTGAGGAGGGCAGGGGGCTCGAGACCCAGTACTTC
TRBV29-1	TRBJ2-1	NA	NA	CSVEDLLVTEPNNYNEQFF	TGCAGCGTTGAAGATCTTCTGGTGACAGAACCTAATAATTACAATGAGCAGTTCTTC
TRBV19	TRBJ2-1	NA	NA	CATLNQGNEQFF	TGTGCCACCCTCAACCAGGGGAATGAGCAGTTCTTC
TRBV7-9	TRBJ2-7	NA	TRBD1	CASSVAGTGVREQYF	TGTGCCAGCAGCGTAGCGGGGACAGGGGTGAGGGAGCAGTACTTC
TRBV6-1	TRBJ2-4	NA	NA	CASSSRVIAKNIQYF	TGTGCCAGCAGCTCCAGGGTCATAGCCAAAAACATTCAGTACTTC
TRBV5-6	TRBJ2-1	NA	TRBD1	CASSWTGVGQFF	TGTGCCAGCAGCTGGACAGGCGTGGGGCAGTTCTTC
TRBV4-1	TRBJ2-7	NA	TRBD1	CASSHFGQGHEQYF	TGCGCCAGCAGCCACTTTGGACAGGGACACGAGCAGTACTTC
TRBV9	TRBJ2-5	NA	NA	CASSDLRAGETQYF	TGTGCCAGCAGCGATTTGAGGGCGGGGGAGACCCAGTACTTC
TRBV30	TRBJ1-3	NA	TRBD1	CAWSVTGGSGNTIYF	TGTGCCTGGAGTGTGACAGGGGGATCTGGAAACACCATATATTTT
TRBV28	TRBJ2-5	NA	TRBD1	CASSSGQRTETQYF	TGTGCCAGCAGTTCGGGACAGCGGACGGAGACCCAGTACTTC
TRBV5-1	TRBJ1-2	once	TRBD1	CASSAGTGGSYGYTF	TGCGCCAGCAGCGCCGGGACAGGGGGTAGCTATGGCTACACCTTC
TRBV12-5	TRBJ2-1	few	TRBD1	CASGPGQGVNEQFF	TGTGCTAGTGGGCCGGGACAGGGGGTCAATGAGCAGTTCTTC
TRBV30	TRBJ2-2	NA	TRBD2	CAGGVTDTGELFF	TGTGCCGGGGGGGTTACCGACACCGGGGAGCTGTTTTTT
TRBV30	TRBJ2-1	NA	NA	CAWSVYWGPNEQFF	TGTGCCTGGAGTGTATACTGGGGCCCGAATGAGCAGTTCTTC
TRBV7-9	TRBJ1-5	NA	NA	CASSLQDQPQHF	TGTGCCAGCAGCTTACAGGATCAGCCCCAGCATTTT
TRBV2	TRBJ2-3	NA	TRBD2	CASRRGPLAGGPTDTQYF	TGTGCCAGCAGGAGGGGACCGCTAGCGGGGGGACCCACAGATACGCAGTATTTT
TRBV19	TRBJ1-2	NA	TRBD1	CASSIGTDYGYTF	TGTGCCAGTAGTATCGGGACAGACTATGGCTACACCTTC
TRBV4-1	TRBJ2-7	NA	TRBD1	CASSPVGGIYEQYF	TGCGCCAGCAGTCCAGTAGGGGGCATTTACGAGCAGTACTTC
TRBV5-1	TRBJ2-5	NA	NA	CASSQDGGVETQYF	TGCGCCAGCAGCCAAGACGGGGGTGTAGAGACCCAGTACTTC
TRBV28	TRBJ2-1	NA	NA	CASSEAGDEQFF	TGTGCCAGCAGTGAGGCAGGGGATGAGCAGTTCTTC
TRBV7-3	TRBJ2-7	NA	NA	CASSLTAGAGEQYF	TGTGCCAGCAGCTTAACGGCAGGGGCTGGAGAGCAGTACTTC
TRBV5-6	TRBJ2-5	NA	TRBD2	CANSFSGGLQETQYF	TGTGCCAACAGCTTTAGCGGGGGCCTGCAAGAGACCCAGTACTTC
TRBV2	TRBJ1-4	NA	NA	CASSPRQTSTNEKLFF	TGTGCCAGCAGCCCACGACAGACCTCAACTAATGAAAAACTGTTTTTT
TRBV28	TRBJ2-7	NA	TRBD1	CASRRGRFYEQYF	TGTGCCAGCAGGAGGGGGCGCTTCTACGAGCAGTACTTC
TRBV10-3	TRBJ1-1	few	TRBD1	CAIGQAKNTEAFF	TGTGCCATCGGACAGGCGAAGAACACTGAAGCTTTCTTT
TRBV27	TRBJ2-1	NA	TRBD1	CASRGTASYSYNEQFF	TGTGCCAGCAGAGGGACAGCTTCATATTCCTACAATGAGCAGTTCTTC
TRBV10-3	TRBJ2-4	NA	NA	CAIGVAKNIQYF	TGTGCCATCGGAGTAGCCAAAAACATTCAGTACTTC
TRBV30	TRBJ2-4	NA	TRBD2	CAWSSGTSPKNIQYF	TGTGCCTGGAGCTCCGGGACTAGCCCTAAAAACATTCAGTACTTC
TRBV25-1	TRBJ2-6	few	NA	CASSAQGSHRSGANVLTF	TGTGCCAGCAGTGCCCAGGGAAGTCATAGGTCTGGGGCCAACGTCCTGACTTTC
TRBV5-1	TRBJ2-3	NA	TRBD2	CASSPLAGLGDTQYF	TGCGCCAGCAGCCCCCTAGCGGGCCTCGGAGATACGCAGTATTTT
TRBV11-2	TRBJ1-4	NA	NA	CASSLGGEKLFF	TGTGCCAGCAGCTTAGGAGGGGAAAAACTGTTTTTT
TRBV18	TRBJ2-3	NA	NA	CASSPPWGGTDTQYF	TGTGCCAGCTCACCCCCATGGGGGGGCACAGATACGCAGTATTTT
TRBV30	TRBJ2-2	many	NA	CAWRDTGNTGELFF	TGTGCCTGGAGGGATACAGGGAACACCGGGGAGCTGTTTTTT
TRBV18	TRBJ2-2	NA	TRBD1	CASSQQGASNTGELFF	TGTGCCAGCTCACAACAGGGGGCTTCGAACACCGGGGAGCTGTTTTTT
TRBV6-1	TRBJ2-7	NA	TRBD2	CASRAGLAVEQYF	TGTGCCAGCAGAGCCGGACTAGCGGTCGAGCAGTACTTC
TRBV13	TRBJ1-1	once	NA	CASSLGRGTEAFF	TGTGCCAGCAGCTTAGGAAGGGGCACTGAAGCTTTCTTT
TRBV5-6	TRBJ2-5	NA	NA	CASSLGQGETQYF	TGTGCCAGCAGCTTGGGGCAGGGAGAGACCCAGTACTTC
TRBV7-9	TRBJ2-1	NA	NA	CASSTGWGENPRGNEQFF	TGTGCCAGCAGCACGGGGTGGGGGGAGAACCCCCGAGGCAATGAGCAGTTCTTC
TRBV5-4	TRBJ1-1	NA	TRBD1	CASRTGNTEAFF	TGTGCCTCTCGGACAGGGAACACTGAAGCTTTCTTT
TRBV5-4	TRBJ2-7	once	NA	CASSLPEYEQYF	TGTGCCAGCAGCTTGCCCGAGTACGAGCAGTACTTC
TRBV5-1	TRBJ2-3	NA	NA	CASSLVSKGRGDTQYF	TGCGCCAGCAGCTTGGTTTCTAAGGGTAGGGGGGATACGCAGTATTTT
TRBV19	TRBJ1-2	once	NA	CASSMQQGNYGYTF	TGTGCCAGTAGTATGCAACAGGGAAACTATGGCTACACCTTC
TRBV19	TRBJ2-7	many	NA	CASSAGHSYEQYF	TGTGCCAGTAGTGCTGGACACTCCTACGAGCAGTACTTC
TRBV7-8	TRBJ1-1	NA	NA	CASSLEGSQNTEAFF	TGTGCCAGCAGCTTAGAGGGGTCCCAGAACACTGAAGCTTTCTTT
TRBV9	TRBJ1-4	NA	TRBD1	CASSDQTGEGGEKLFF	TGTGCCAGCAGCGACCAGACAGGGGAGGGTGGTGAAAAACTGTTTTTT